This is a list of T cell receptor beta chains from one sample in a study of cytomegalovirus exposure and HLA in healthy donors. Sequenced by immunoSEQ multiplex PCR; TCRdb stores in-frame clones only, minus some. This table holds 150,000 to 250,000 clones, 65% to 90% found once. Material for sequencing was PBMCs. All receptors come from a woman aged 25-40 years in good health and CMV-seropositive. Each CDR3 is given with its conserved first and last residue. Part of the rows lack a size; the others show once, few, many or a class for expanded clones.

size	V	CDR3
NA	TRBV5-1	CATGDTNYGYTF
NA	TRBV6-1	CASSDPRWTGEQYF
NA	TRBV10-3	CASRGGEISYEQYF
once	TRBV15	CATSRDRGTEAFF
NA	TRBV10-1	CASGSWTSGEGEQFF
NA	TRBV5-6	CASSPVDRPYVHEQYF
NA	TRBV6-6	CASSRQVQETQYF
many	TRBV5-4	CASSWGLAGENEQFF
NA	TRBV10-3	CAISDLSDSYEQYF
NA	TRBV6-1	CASSGTGVTYEQYF
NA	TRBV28	CASSIPQGEFTEAFF
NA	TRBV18	CASSPNLAGSGFDTQYF
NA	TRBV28	CATLELYTDTQYF
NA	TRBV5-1	CASTLTGGGQPQHF
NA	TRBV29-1	CSVDPDRDYGYTF
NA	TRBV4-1	CASSQDKSGSSINEQFF
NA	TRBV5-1	CASSLSGDTIYF
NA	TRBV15	CATSRDYQPGRTEGGYTF
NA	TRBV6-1	CASSERGGRAIDEQFF
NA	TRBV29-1	CSVGGQTNTEAFF
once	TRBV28	CASSLSRTVGQPQHF
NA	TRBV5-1	CASMGSTGSYTEAFF
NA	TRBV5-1	CASSLFREGQETQYF
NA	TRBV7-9	CASSSTYPGNTEAFF
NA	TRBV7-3	CASSYSSYNEQFF
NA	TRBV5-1	CASSLVFGTDNTEAFF
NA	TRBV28	CASRQGGNYEQYF
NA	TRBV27	CASSPLQGLGRYGYTF
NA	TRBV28	CASIDTGSVRFF
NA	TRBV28	CASRGQGQPQHF
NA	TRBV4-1	CASSQGVRGQSNQPQHF
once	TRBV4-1	CASSQMTGNTEAFF
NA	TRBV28	CASREGRLPYTYEQYF
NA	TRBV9	CASSVGIAGGMTDTQYF
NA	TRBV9	CANSRRREGYNEQFF